This paragraph covers one TCR beta chain sequence. V was trimmed by 0 bases and J by 1 base, leaving 12 bases between them. Germline V gene lookup returns CDR1 SGHRS and CDR2 YFSETQ. The CDR3 consists of 16 residues. The source of the sample is a study of blood T cell repertoires in COVID-19. Method: immunoSEQ multiplex PCR; TCRdb's copy keeps in-frame clones and lacks some. This table has more than 45,000 clones, 80% to 95% appearing once. Sequencing was performed on peripheral blood. The genes are TRBV5-1 and TRBJ2-3; the D gene is possibly TRBD1 (6 bases). The sequence came from a human donor in a cohort sampled during active COVID-19. The CDR3 is CASSLVGAGGTDTQYF. CDR3 bases: TGCGCCAGCAGCTTGGTGGGTGCAGGGGGCACAGATACGCAGTATTTT.